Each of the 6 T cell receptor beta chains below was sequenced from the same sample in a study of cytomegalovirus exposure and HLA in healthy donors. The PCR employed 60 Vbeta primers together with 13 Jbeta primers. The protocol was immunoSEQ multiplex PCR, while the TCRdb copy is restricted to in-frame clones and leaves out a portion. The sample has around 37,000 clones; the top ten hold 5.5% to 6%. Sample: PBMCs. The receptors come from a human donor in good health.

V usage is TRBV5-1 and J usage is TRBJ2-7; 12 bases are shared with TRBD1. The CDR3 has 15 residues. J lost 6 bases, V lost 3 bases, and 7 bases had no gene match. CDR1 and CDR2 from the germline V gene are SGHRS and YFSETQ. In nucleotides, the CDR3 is TGCGCCAGCAGCTCCCGAGGGACAGGGGGCGCCGAGCAGTACTTC. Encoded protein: CASSSRGTGGAEQYF.

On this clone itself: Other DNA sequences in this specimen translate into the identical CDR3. The CDR3 bases are TGTGCCAGCAGTTACTCCGACAGTTACGAGCAGTACTTC. This encodes CASSYSDSYEQYF. This chain connects TRBV6-5 to TRBJ2-7; D possibly corresponds to TRBD1 (5 bases). Trimming cost V 0 bases and J 4 bases, with 7 bases left between them. Germline-derived CDR1 and CDR2 are MNHEY and SVGAGI. The CDR3 has 13 residues.

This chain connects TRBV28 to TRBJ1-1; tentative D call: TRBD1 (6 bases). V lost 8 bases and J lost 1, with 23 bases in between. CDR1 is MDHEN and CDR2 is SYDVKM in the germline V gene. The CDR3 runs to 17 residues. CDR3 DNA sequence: TGTGCCAGCCCGTCGGCAGGGCTAAGGGACAAGAACACTGAAGCTTTCTTT. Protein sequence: CASPSAGLRDKNTEAFF.

This chain's CDR3 is CATSIGRDQPQHF. CDR3 DNA: TGTGCCACCAGCATAGGGAGGGATCAGCCCCAGCATTTT. The rearrangement uses TRBV15 and TRBJ1-5; D is unresolved. The germline V and J ends were trimmed by 4 bases and 5 bases, with 9 bases remaining between them. Per germline, CDR1 LNHNV and CDR2 YYDKDF (reference sequence). There are 13 residues in the CDR3.

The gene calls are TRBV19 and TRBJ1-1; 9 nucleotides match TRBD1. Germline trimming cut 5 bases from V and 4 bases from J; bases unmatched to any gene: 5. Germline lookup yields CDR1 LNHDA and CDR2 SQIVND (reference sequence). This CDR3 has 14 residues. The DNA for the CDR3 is TGTGCCAGTAGTGAGGACAGGGGTCGCACTGAAGCTTTCTTT. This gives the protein CASSEDRGRTEAFF.

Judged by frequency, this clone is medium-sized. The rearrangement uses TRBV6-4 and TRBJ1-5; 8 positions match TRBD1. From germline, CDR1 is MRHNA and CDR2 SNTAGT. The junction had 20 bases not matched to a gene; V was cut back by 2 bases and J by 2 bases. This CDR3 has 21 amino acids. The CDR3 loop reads CASSDRDRFLGVRGGNQPQHF. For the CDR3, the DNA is TGTGCCAGCAGTGACCGGGACAGGTTCCTCGGAGTTCGCGGGGGCAATCAGCCCCAGCATTTT.